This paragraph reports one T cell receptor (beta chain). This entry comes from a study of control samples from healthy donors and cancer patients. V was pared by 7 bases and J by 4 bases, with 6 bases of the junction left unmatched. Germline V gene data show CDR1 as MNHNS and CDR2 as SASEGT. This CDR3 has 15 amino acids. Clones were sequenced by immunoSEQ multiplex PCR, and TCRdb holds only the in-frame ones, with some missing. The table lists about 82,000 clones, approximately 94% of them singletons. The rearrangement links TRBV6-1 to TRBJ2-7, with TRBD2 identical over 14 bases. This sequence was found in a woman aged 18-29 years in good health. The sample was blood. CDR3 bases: TGTGCCAGCAAAAGACTAGCGGGGGGGCAATACGAGCAGTACTTC. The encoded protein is CASKRLAGGQYEQYF.